The subject of this entry is one TCR beta chain. Its antigen is unidentified. MiXCR was run by TCRdb on the 5' RACE reads, yielding one entry per CDR3 protein. Of around 490,000 distinct CDR3 sequences listed, roughly 15% were seen once; the top ten hold roughly 0.43%. This sample is drawn from a study of identical twins. Study-level points and caveats: Fewer insertions characterized abundant cord blood beta clonotypes, whereas memory repertoires showed none.

The V and J ends lost 4 bases and 0 bases respectively, with 6 bases between them. The CDR3 has 13 residues. Germline values: CDR1 SNHLY, CDR2 FYNNEI. This same sample was also taken into another study, of yellow fever vaccine responses in identical twins.

The source of this sequence is a woman aged 18-29 years in good health. The material sequenced was CD4+ T cells sorted from blood. This chain connects TRBV2 to TRBJ1-1; D unresolved. The CDR3 loop reads CASSVPVNTEAFF. As DNA, the CDR3 is TGTGCCAGCAGTGTCCCGGTGAACACTGAAGCTTTCTTT.